The 23 T cell receptor beta chains reported below all come from one sample, sequenced in a study of CD8 T cell repertoires and HIV-1 epitope variants. The antigens for these receptors are not known. Some clones are missing from TCRdb's copy, which holds only in-frame ones; the method was immunoSEQ multiplex PCR. The sample yields roughly 1,900 clones, roughly two thirds seen once. Material: cultured CD8+ T cells derived from PBMCs. These receptors originate from a male donor with HIV.

This clone appeared a few times. The chain links TRBV7-9 to TRBJ2-7; D is unclear. CDR3 length equals 13 residues. V was trimmed by 4 bases and J by 6 bases, leaving 13 bases between them. Per the germline V gene, CDR1 is SEHNR and CDR2 is FQNEAQ (reference sequence). In DNA, the CDR3 is TGTGCCAGCAGCTCGGACCCTCAGCCCGAGCAGTACTTC. Its protein product is CASSSDPQPEQYF.

The chain is built from TRBV29-1 and TRBJ2-7, with 10 bases that match TRBD2. The V gene end was trimmed by 0 bases and the J gene end by 2 bases; junction bases not matched to a gene: 4. The CDR3 contains 15 residues. Germline V gene data show CDR1 as SQVTM and CDR2 as ANQGSEA. The DNA for the CDR3 is TGCAGCGTTGAAGAGCGAGCGGGAGGGCCCTACGAGCAGTACTTC. This gives the protein CSVEERAGGPYEQYF.

The rearrangement joins TRBV28 to TRBJ2-7; the D gene is possibly TRBD2 (5 bases). CDR3 length: 15 amino acids. Looked up from germline, CDR1 is MDHEN and CDR2 is SYDVKM. V lost 4 bases to trimming and J lost 3 bases, with 16 bases between them. The CDR3 reads CASSSSTRANYEQYF. The CDR3 nucleotides read TGTGCCAGCAGTTCGTCCACGCGGGCCAACTACGAGCAGTACTTC.

This sequence joins TRBV2 and TRBJ2-5; D possibly corresponds to TRBD2 (5 bases). Germline V CDR1 and CDR2: SNHLY, FYNNEI. The V and J ends lost 6 bases and 2 bases respectively, with 16 bases between them. This CDR3 spans 15 amino acids. CDR3 coding DNA: TGTGCCAGCAGCTCCGCCGGGATAGATCAAGAGACCCAGTACTTC. The encoded protein is CASSSAGIDQETQYF.

The genes are TRBV28 and TRBJ2-1; TRBD2 matches at 9 bases. V shed 1 base, J shed 7 bases, and the junction held 5 bases outside the gene matches. CDR3 length: 15 amino acids. The germline V gene encodes CDR1 MDHEN and CDR2 SYDVKM. The CDR3 DNA reads as TGTGCCAGCAGTTTATATTTAGCGGGGGAAAATGAGCAGTTCTTC. As protein: CASSLYLAGENEQFF.

The chain is built from TRBV5-4 and TRBJ2-7, with D perhaps assigned TRBD1 or TRBD2 (5 bases each). The length of the CDR3 is 15 residues. The germline V gene has CDR1 SGHNT and CDR2 YYREEE (reference sequence). Trimming removed 4 bases from V and 3 bases from J, with 17 bases in between. The chain's CDR3 is CASSKLDLGLYEQYF. The CDR3 coding sequence is TGTGCCAGCAGCAAATTGGACTTGGGGCTCTACGAGCAGTACTTC. Full variable domain (outside the CDR3, taken from reference TRBV5-4 and TRBJ2-7): ETGVTQSPTHLIKTRGQQVTLRCSSQSGHNTVSWYQQALGQGPQFIFQYYREEENGRGNFPPRFSGLQFPNYSSELNVNALELDDSALYLCASSKLDLGLYEQYFGPGTRLTVT.

The genes are TRBV18 and TRBJ1-1; TRBD1 is a possible D gene (5 bases). V dropped 3 bases and J dropped 1 base, with 12 bases sitting between them. CDR1 is KGHSH, CDR2 LQKENI, per germline. This CDR3 has 15 residues. DNA for the CDR3: TGTGCCAGCTCACCGGTCGACAGTAAGAACACTGAAGCTTTCTTT. Translated, it gives CASSPVDSKNTEAFF.

The CDR3 DNA reads TGCGCCAGCAGCCAAGATCTGGCGGTCATCACAGATACGCAGTATTTT. Translating it yields CASSQDLAVITDTQYF. V usage is TRBV4-3 and J usage is TRBJ2-3; D call uncertain. Looked up from germline, CDR1 is LGHNA and CDR2 is YSLEER. With 0 bases removed from V and 2 bases from J, the gap between germline ends came to 12 bases. The CDR3 covers 16 residues.

This clone was counted only a few times. The chain joins TRBV19 to TRBJ1-1, with D maybe TRBD1 (5 bases). V lost 3 bases, J lost 7 bases, and 15 bases lay in between. Germline assignment: CDR1 LNHDA and CDR2 SQIVND (reference sequence). The CDR3 totals 14 residues. This CDR3 reads CASSIGGAALEAFF. CDR3 nucleotide sequence: TGTGCCAGTAGTATTGGCGGGGCAGCCCTTGAAGCTTTCTTT.

The genes are TRBV19 and TRBJ2-2; TRBD1 matches at 8 bases. The CDR3 runs 12 residues. The germline CDR1 and CDR2 sequences are LNHDA and SQIVND (reference sequence). The V and J ends lost 6 bases and 9 bases, in that order; junction bases with no gene match: 3. DNA for the CDR3: TGTGCCAGTAGGACAGGGGTCAGGGAGCTGTTTTTT. This gives the protein CASRTGVRELFF.

The V gene is TRBV28, the J gene TRBJ2-7; 11 positions match TRBD1. This CDR3 is 14 amino acids long. The trim removed 7 bases at V and 2 bases at J, leaving 4 bases unmatched. CDR1 is MDHEN, CDR2 SYDVKM, per germline. The CDR3 spells CASNPGQGAYEQYF. The CDR3 DNA reads TGTGCCAGCAATCCGGGACAGGGGGCCTACGAGCAGTACTTC.

V is TRBV21-1 and J is TRBJ2-2. TRBV21-1 is recorded as a pseudogene. The CDR3 has 16 amino acids. Here the CDR3 DNA reads TGTGCCAGCAGCAAACGTAAATGGGGGAGCGTCGGGGAGCTGTTTTTT. Residues: CASSKRKWGSVGELFF.

The gene calls are TRBV4-3 and TRBJ2-5, with 8 positions matching TRBD2. The CDR3 contains 16 residues. Germline values: CDR1 LGHNA, CDR2 YSLEER. V lost 6 bases, J lost 2 bases, and 11 bases stayed unmatched. CDR3 DNA: TGCGCCAGCAGTTATGAAACCTCGGGGGGGCAAGAGACCCAGTACTTC. This gives the protein CASSYETSGGQETQYF.

This sequence joins TRBV28 and TRBJ1-5; the D is unclear. Trimming shortened V by 3 bases and J by 0 bases, and 6 bases separated the two germline ends. The CDR3 length is 14 residues. Germline assignment: CDR1 MDHEN and CDR2 SYDVKM. The CDR3 is CASSFQISNQPQHF. Written as DNA, the CDR3 is TGTGCCAGCAGTTTCCAGATTAGCAATCAGCCCCAGCATTTT.

The chain carries TRBV5-6 and TRBJ1-2, with no clear D. The ends were cut back, 1 base at V and 7 bases at J, with 5 bases in the middle. Germline CDR1 reads SGHDT; CDR2 reads YYEEEE. The CDR3 has 11 amino acids. In DNA, the CDR3 is TGTGCCAGCAGCTTGCGGAGTGGCTACACCTTC. As protein: CASSLRSGYTF.

This rearrangement joins TRBV5-6 to TRBJ2-1; D unresolved. This CDR3 comprises 14 residues. CDR1 is SGHDT, CDR2 YYEEEE, per germline. Trimming left V 2 bases short and J 8 bases short, with 14 bases between. The CDR3 nucleotides read TGTGCCAGCAGCTTTAACCTCGACGGCTATGAGCAGTTCTTC. It specifies CASSFNLDGYEQFF.

This clone showed up just a few times. This rearrangement joins TRBV7-6 to TRBJ2-3; 9 bases align to TRBD2. The CDR3 is 18 residues long. J was trimmed by 0 bases and V by 0 bases; bases with no gene match: 7. Germline CDR1 SGHVS, CDR2 FNYEAQ. The CDR3 region is CASSLARASGTSTDTQYF. The CDR3 DNA follows: TGTGCCAGCAGCTTAGCGCGGGCTAGCGGGACGAGCACAGATACGCAGTATTTT.

The CDR3 DNA is TGTGCCAGCAGCTCGACAGGGGCCACCTCGGGAGATACGCAGTATTTT. Translated: CASSSTGATSGDTQYF. The rearrangement links TRBV5-5 to TRBJ2-3; TRBD1 matches at 8 bases. Trimming cost V 3 bases and J 5 bases; bases outside gene matches: 11. This CDR3 has 16 residues. Germline CDR1 reads SGHKS; CDR2 reads YYEKEE (reference sequence).

This chain connects TRBV7-8 to TRBJ2-1; no reliable D call. The germline V gene encodes CDR1 SGHVS and CDR2 FQNEAQ. The V and J ends lost 5 bases and 0 bases respectively, with 11 bases between them. The CDR3 spans 15 residues. In DNA form, the CDR3 reads TGTGCCAGCAGCCCTGGGTTGGCCTCCTACAATGAGCAGTTCTTC. It codes for CASSPGLASYNEQFF. Based on the CDR3 plus reference TRBV7-8 and TRBJ2-1, the full variable domain is GAGVSQSPRYKVAKRGQDVALRCDPISGHVSLFWYQQALGQGPEFLTYFQNEAQLDKSGLPSDRFFAERPEGSVSTLKIQRTQQEDSAVYLCASSPGLASYNEQFFGPGTRLTVL.

The chain carries TRBV2 and TRBJ2-3; 16 positions match TRBD2. The CDR3 is 18 residues long. Germline-derived CDR1 and CDR2 are SNHLY and FYNNEI. The V segment lost 0 bases and the J segment 3 bases; nucleotides outside the gene matches: 3. The CDR3 nucleotides read TGTGCCAGCAGTGAAGCGGGACTAGCGGGGGGGCGGACAGATACGCAGTATTTT. This sequence encodes CASSEAGLAGGRTDTQYF.

The chain recombines TRBV28 with TRBJ2-7; 8 bases align to TRBD2. CDR3 size: 14 residues. V dropped 3 bases and J dropped 3; count of bases not matched to a gene: 4. The V gene's germline CDR1 is MDHEN and CDR2 SYDVKM. The DNA for the CDR3 is TGTGCCAGCAGTTTTGGTAGCGGGAACTACGAGCAGTACTTC. It yields the protein CASSFGSGNYEQYF.

The chain links TRBV27 to TRBJ1-2; possibly TRBD1 for D (6 bases). The CDR3 totals 16 residues. The germline V gene has CDR1 MNHEY and CDR2 SMNVEV (reference sequence). V lost 3 bases and J 4 bases, leaving 18 bases between the germline ends. CDR3 nucleotide sequence: TGTGCCAGCAGTTTCTCCGGAGGGCAGGGGCGCTATGGCTACACCTTC. Amino acid sequence: CASSFSGGQGRYGYTF.

The V call is TRBV9, the J call TRBJ1-1, with D tentatively TRBD1 (5 bases). Trimming took off 1 base at V and 6 bases at J, with 13 bases between the two ends. CDR1 SGDLS and CDR2 YYNGEE come from the germline V gene. The CDR3 runs to 14 residues. The CDR3 DNA sequence: TGTGCCAGCAGCGTACAGGGTGACATCTCTGAAGCTTTCTTT. As protein: CASSVQGDISEAFF.